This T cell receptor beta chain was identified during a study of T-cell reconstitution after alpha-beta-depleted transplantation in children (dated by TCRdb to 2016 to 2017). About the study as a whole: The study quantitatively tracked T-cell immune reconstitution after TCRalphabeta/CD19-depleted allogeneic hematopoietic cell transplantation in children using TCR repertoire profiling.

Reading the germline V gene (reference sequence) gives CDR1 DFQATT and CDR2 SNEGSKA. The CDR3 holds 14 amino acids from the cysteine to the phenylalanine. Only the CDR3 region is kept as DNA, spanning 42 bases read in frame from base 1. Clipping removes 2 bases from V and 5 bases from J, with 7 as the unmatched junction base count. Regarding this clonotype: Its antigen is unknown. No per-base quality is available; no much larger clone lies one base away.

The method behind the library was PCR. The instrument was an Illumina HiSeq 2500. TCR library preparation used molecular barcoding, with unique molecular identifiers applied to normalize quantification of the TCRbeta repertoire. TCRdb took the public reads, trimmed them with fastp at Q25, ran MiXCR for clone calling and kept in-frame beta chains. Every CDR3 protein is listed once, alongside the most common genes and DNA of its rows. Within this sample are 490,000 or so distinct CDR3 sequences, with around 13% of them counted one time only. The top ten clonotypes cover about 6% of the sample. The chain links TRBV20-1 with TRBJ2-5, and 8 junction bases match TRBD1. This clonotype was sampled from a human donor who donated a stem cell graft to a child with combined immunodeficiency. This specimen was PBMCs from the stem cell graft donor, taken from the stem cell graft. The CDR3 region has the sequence CSARQGALGETQYF. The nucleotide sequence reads TGCAGTGCTAGACAGGGGGCTTTGGGGGAGACCCAGTACTTC.